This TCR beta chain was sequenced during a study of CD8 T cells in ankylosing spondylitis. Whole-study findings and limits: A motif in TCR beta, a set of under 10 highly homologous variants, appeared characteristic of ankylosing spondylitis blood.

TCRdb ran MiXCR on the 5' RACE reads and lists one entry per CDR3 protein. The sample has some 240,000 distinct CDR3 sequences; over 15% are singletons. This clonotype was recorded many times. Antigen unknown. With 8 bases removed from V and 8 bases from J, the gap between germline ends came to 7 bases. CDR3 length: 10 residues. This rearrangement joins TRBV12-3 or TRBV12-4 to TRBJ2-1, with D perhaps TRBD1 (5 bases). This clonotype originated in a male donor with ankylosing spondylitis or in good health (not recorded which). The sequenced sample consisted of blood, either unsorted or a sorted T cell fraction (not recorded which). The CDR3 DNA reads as TGTGCCAGCCTGGGGCATGAGCAGTTCTTC. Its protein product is CASLGHEQFF.